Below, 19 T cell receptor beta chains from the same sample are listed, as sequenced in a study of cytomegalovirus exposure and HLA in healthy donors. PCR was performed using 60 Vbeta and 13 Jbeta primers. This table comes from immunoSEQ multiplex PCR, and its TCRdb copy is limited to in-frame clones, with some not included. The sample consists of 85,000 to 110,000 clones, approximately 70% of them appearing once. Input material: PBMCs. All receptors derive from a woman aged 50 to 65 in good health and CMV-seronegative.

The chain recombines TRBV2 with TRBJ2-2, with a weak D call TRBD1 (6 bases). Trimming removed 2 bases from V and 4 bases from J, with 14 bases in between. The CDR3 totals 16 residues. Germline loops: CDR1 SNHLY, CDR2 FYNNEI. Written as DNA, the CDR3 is TGTGCCAGCAGTGAATCCCGACAGGTGATCACCGGGGAGCTGTTTTTT. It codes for CASSESRQVITGELFF.

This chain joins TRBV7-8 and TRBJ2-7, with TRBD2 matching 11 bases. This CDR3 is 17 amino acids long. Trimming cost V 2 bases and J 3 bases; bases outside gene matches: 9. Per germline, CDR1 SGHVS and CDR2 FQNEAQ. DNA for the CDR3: TGTGCCAGCAGCTTATCCCGGGGACTAGCGGCACTCTACGAGCAGTACTTC. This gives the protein CASSLSRGLAALYEQYF.

For the CDR3, the DNA is TGTGCCAGCAGCACCCCTAGCAATCGCCATGAGCAGTTCTTC. Translating gives CASSTPSNRHEQFF. This chain connects TRBV5-4 to TRBJ2-1, with a possible D match to TRBD2 (5 bases). V lost 4 bases, J lost 8 bases, and 16 bases lay in between. Per the germline V gene, CDR1 is SGHNT and CDR2 is YYREEE (reference sequence). This CDR3 contains 14 residues.

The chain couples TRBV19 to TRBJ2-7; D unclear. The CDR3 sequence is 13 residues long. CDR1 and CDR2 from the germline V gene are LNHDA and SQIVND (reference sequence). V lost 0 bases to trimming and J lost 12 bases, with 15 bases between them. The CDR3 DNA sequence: TGTGCCAGTAGTATAGATCTAAATAACCCCCTGTACTTC. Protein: CASSIDLNNPLYF.

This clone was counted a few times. CDR3 sequence reads: CATSRAALQGYYGYTF. The CDR3 coding sequence is TGTGCCACCAGCAGGGCCGCACTACAGGGGTACTATGGCTACACCTTC. The chain uses TRBV15 and TRBJ1-2, with 7 bases aligning to TRBD1. The CDR3 is 16 residues long. The germline V gene has CDR1 LNHNV and CDR2 YYDKDF (reference sequence). Unmatched junction bases numbered 10, after V lost 3 bases and J lost 3 bases.

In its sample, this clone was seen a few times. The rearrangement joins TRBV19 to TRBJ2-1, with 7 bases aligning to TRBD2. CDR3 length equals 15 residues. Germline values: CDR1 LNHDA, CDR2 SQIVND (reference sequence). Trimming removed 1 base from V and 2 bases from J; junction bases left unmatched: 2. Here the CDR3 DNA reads TGTGCCAGTAGTATAGGGCGGGGGACCTACAATGAGCAGTTCTTC. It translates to CASSIGRGTYNEQFF. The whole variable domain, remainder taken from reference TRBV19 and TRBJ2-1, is DGGITQSPKYLFRKEGQNVTLSCEQNLNHDAMYWYRQDPGQGLRLIYYSQIVNDFQKGDIAEGYSVSREKKESFPLTVTSAQKNPTAFYLCASSIGRGTYNEQFFGPGTRLTVL.

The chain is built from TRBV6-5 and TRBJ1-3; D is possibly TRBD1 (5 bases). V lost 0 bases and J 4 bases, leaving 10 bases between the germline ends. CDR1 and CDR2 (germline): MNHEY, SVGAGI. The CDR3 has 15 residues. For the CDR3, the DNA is TGTGCCAGCAGTTACTCTGCGGGGCAGGGAAACACCATATATTTT. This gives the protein CASSYSAGQGNTIYF.

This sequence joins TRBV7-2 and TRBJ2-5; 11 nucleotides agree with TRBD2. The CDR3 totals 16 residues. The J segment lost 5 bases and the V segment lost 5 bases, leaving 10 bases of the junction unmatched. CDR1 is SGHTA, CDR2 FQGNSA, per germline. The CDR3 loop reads CASSLQTSGVWETQYF. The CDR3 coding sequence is TGTGCCAGCAGCCTTCAGACTAGCGGGGTTTGGGAGACCCAGTACTTC. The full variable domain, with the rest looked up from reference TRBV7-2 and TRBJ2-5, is GAGVSQSPSNKVTEKGKDVELRCDPISGHTALYWYRQSLGQGLEFLIYFQGNSAPDKSGLPSDRFSAERTGGSVSTLTIQRTQQEDSAVYLCASSLQTSGVWETQYFGPGTRLLVL.

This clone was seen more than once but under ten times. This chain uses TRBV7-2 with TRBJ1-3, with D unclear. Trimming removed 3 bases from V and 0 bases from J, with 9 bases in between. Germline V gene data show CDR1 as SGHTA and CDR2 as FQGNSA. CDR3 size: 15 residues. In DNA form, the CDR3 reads TGTGCCAGCAGCTTGAACAGTGTCTCTGGAAACACCATATATTTT. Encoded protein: CASSLNSVSGNTIYF.

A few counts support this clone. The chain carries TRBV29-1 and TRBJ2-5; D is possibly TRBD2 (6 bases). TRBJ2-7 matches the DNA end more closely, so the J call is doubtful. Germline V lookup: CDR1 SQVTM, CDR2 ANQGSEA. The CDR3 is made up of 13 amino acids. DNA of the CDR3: TGCAGCGTTGAAGTTCCGGGGGTCTACGAGCAGTACTTC. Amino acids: CSVEVPGVYEQYF.

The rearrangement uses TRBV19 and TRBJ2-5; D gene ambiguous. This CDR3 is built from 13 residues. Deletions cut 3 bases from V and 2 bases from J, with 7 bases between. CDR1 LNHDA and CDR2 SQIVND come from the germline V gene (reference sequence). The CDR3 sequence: CASSIVIQETQYF. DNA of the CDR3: TGTGCCAGTAGTATCGTAATACAAGAGACCCAGTACTTC.

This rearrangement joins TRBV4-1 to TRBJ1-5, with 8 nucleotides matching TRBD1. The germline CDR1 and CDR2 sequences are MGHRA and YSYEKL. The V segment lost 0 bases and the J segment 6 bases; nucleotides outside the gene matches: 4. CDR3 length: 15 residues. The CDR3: CASSQDRTGLQPQHF. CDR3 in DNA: TGCGCCAGCAGCCAAGATAGGACAGGGCTTCAGCCCCAGCATTTT.

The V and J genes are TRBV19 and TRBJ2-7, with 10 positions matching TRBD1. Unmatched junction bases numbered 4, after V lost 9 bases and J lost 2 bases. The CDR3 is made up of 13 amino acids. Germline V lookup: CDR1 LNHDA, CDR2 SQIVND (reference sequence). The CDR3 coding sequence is TGTGCCAGCTCCGGGACAGGGGCCTACGAGCAGTACTTC. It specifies CASSGTGAYEQYF.

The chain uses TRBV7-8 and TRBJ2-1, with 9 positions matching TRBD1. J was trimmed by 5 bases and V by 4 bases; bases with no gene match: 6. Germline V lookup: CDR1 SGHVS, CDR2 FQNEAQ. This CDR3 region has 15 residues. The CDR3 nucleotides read TGTGCCAGCAGCTCTTCCGGGACAGGGCACAATGAGCAGTTCTTC. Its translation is CASSSSGTGHNEQFF.

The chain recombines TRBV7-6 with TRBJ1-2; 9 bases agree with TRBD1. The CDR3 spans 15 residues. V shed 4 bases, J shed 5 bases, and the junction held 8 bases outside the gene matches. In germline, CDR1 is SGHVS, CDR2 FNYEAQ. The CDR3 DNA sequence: TGTGCCAGCAGCTCCCCGGGACAGGGAAGATATGGCTACACCTTC. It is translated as CASSSPGQGRYGYTF.

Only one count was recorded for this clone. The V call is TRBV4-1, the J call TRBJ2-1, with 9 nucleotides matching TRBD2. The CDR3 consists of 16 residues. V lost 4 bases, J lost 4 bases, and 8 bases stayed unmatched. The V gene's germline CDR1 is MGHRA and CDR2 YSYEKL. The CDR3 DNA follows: TGCGCCAGCAGCCTAAGAACTACTAGCGGGTACAATGAGCAGTTCTTC. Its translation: CASSLRTTSGYNEQFF.

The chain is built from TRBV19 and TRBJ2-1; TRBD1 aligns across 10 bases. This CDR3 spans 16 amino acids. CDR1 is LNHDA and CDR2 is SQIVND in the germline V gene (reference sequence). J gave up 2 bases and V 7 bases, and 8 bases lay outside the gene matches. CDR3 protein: CASIGTGALTYNEQFF. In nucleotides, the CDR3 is TGTGCCAGTATTGGGACAGGGGCCTTAACCTACAATGAGCAGTTCTTC. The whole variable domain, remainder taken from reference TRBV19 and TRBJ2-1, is DGGITQSPKYLFRKEGQNVTLSCEQNLNHDAMYWYRQDPGQGLRLIYYSQIVNDFQKGDIAEGYSVSREKKESFPLTVTSAQKNPTAFYLCASIGTGALTYNEQFFGPGTRLTVL.

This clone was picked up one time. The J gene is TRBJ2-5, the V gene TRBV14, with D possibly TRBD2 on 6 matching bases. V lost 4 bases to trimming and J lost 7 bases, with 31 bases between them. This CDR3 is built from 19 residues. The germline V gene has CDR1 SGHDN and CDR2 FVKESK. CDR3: CASSPLAGRGNIARGTQYF. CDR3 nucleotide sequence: TGTGCCAGCAGCCCCCTCGCCGGGCGCGGGAATATTGCCCGAGGGACCCAGTACTTC.

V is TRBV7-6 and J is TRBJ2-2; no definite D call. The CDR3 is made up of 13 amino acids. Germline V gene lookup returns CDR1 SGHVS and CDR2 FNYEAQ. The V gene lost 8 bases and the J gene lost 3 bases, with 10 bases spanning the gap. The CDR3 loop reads CASHREDTGELFF. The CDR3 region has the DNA TGTGCCAGCCATCGTGAGGACACCGGGGAGCTGTTTTTT.